The 13 T cell receptor beta chains presented below share a single source sample, sequenced in a study of shared clonotypes between healthy human individuals. Only in-frame clones appear in the TCRdb table, and some are missing; sequencing was by immunoSEQ multiplex PCR. Of hundreds of thousands of clones in the sample, about 96% were seen once. CD45RO negativity and positive selection for CCR7 defined naive CD8 cells, a population that excluded terminally differentiated effector memory CD45RA+ cells. The sequencing input was naive CD8+ T cells sorted from blood. These receptor sequences come from a woman aged 25 to 39 in good health.

The chain links TRBV28 to TRBJ1-6, with unresolved D. Per the germline V gene, CDR1 is MDHEN and CDR2 is SYDVKM. V dropped 6 bases and J dropped 6 bases, with 12 bases sitting between them. The CDR3 sequence is 14 residues long. CDR3 in amino acids: CASSPPGSNSPLHF. The CDR3 bases are TGTGCCAGCAGCCCACCGGGGAGTAATTCACCCCTCCACTTT.

Concerning this clone: Other DNA sequences in this specimen translate into the identical CDR3. The rearrangement links TRBV5-1 to TRBJ2-7; TRBD2 matches 13 bases. Trimming at V came to 3 bases and at J to 3 bases, leaving 3 bases not matched to a gene. Germline V gene data show CDR1 as SGHRS and CDR2 as YFSETQ. The CDR3 is 15 amino acids. CDR3 in DNA: TGCGCCAGCAGCTCCGGACTAGCGGGAGTCTACGAGCAGTACTTC. As protein: CASSSGLAGVYEQYF.

V is TRBV27 and J is TRBJ1-2; 7 bases agree with TRBD1. This CDR3 is built from 14 residues. Unmatched junction bases numbered 6, after V lost 6 bases and J lost 2 bases. The germline CDR1 and CDR2 sequences are MNHEY and SMNVEV (reference sequence). CDR3 loop: CASSYTGENYGYTF. In DNA form, the CDR3 reads TGTGCCAGCAGCTATACAGGGGAAAACTATGGCTACACCTTC.

The chain combines TRBV27 with TRBJ2-7, with TRBD2 matching over 7 bases. The V and J ends lost 8 bases and 1 base, in that order; junction bases with no gene match: 17. Germline assignment: CDR1 MNHEY and CDR2 SMNVEV (reference sequence). This CDR3 region has 17 residues. The CDR3 nucleotides read TGTGCCAGCCGACAGACCCTAGAGCGGGGAGAATCCTACGAGCAGTACTTC. Encoded protein: CASRQTLERGESYEQYF.

The chain recombines TRBV5-4 with TRBJ2-2, with 10 nucleotides matching TRBD1. The germline V gene encodes CDR1 SGHNT and CDR2 YYREEE (reference sequence). This CDR3 comprises 16 residues. V lost 4 bases, J lost 3 bases, and 6 bases stayed unmatched. The CDR3 spells CASSAPGQGYTGELFF. CDR3 sequence (DNA): TGTGCCAGCAGCGCACCGGGACAGGGGTACACCGGGGAGCTGTTTTTT.

The chain recombines TRBV7-9 with TRBJ1-4; D might be TRBD1 (6 bases). V shed 5 bases and J shed 7 bases, with 23 bases lying between them. Germline V gives CDR1 SEHNR, CDR2 FQNEAQ (reference sequence). The CDR3 covers 17 residues. This CDR3 is CASSPTGGADSGEKLFF. CDR3 sequence (DNA): TGTGCCAGCAGCCCTACCGGGGGGGCCGATTCGGGTGAAAAACTGTTTTTT.

This clone was detected once. The chain employs TRBV7-8 and TRBJ2-6; D ambiguous. The germline V gene encodes CDR1 SGHVS and CDR2 FQNEAQ. V was clipped by 2 bases and J by 1 base, with 15 bases between them. The CDR3 totals 18 residues. The CDR3 coding sequence is TGTGCCAGCAGCTTACACTCCCTCCCGCCATCTGGGGCCAACGTCCTGACTTTC. Translation gives CASSLHSLPPSGANVLTF.

The rearrangement links TRBV29-1 to TRBJ2-5; possibly TRBD1 for D (6 bases). Trimming left V 0 bases short and J 2 bases short, with 13 bases between. The length of the CDR3 is 15 residues. The germline V gene encodes CDR1 SQVTM and CDR2 ANQGSEA. The CDR3 sequence is CSVEEQGLRQETQYF. In DNA form, the CDR3 reads TGCAGCGTTGAAGAGCAGGGGCTCCGACAAGAGACCCAGTACTTC.

This chain links TRBV6-5 with TRBJ2-1; 8 nucleotides line up with TRBD1. V dropped 5 bases and J dropped 8; count of bases not matched to a gene: 2. CDR1 is MNHEY and CDR2 is SVGAGI in the germline V gene. The CDR3 loop spans 12 amino acids. This chain's CDR3 is CASSPTGDEQFF. CDR3 DNA: TGTGCCAGCAGTCCGACAGGGGATGAGCAGTTCTTC.

V is TRBV27 and J is TRBJ2-7; 7 bases agree with TRBD2. Germline-derived CDR1 and CDR2 are MNHEY and SMNVEV (reference sequence). The length of the CDR3 is 15 residues. Unmatched junction bases numbered 4, after V lost 0 bases and J lost 2 bases. The CDR3: CASSLSGEGTYEQYF. The CDR3 DNA follows: TGTGCCAGCAGTTTATCAGGGGAGGGCACCTACGAGCAGTACTTC.

This chain links TRBV30 with TRBJ1-1; D is unclear. CDR1 and CDR2 from the germline V gene are GTSNPN and SVGIG (reference sequence). V lost 0 bases, J lost 1 base, and 9 bases lay in between. CDR3 size: 14 residues. CDR3 amino acids: CAWSVLERNTEAFF. The CDR3 DNA is TGTGCCTGGAGTGTGTTGGAACGGAACACTGAAGCTTTCTTT.

The chain recombines TRBV19 with TRBJ2-1; the D is unclear. Germline loops: CDR1 LNHDA, CDR2 SQIVND (reference sequence). V gave up 3 bases and J gave up 0 bases, with 9 bases separating them. The CDR3 spans 15 residues. Here the CDR3 DNA reads TGTGCCAGTAGTATTGTCGCTACCTCCTACAATGAGCAGTTCTTC. Translation gives CASSIVATSYNEQFF.

This chain links TRBV21-1 with TRBJ2-7; the table's D call TRBD2 went unverified against the DNA. TRBV21-1 is a known pseudogene. The CDR3 is 14 residues long. The CDR3: CASSNSGRINEQYF. CDR3 DNA: TGTGCCAGCAGCAATAGCGGGAGAATAAACGAGCAGTACTTC.